This TCR beta chain came from a study of glioma-infiltrating T cells. Overall study results and limits: Signature shared blood CDR3 motifs were enriched in low-divergence and depleted in high-divergence patients.

There are 15 residues in the CDR3. Germline values: CDR1 MDHEN, CDR2 SYDVKM. V was clipped by 5 bases and J by 4 bases; unmatched bases: 10. Using RNA template, CDR3s of TCR alpha and beta were amplified with iRepertoire arm-PCR. MiXCR, run by TCRdb on the multiplex PCR reads, gives a single entry per CDR3 protein. This sample has about 400,000 distinct CDR3 sequences, with 41% found just once. This clonotype was found many times. Its antigen is undetermined. Sample: glioma tissue, nonneoplastic brain tissue, or PBMCs (not recorded which). The genes are TRBV28 and TRBJ1-2; the match to TRBD1 covers 7 bases. The TCR comes from a human donor with low-grade glioma or glioblastoma, undergoing nonglioma brain surgery, or in good health (not recorded which). This chain's CDR3 is CASSPVDRRLYGYTF. CDR3 nucleotide sequence: TGTGCCAGCAGTCCCGTGGACAGGCGACTCTATGGCTACACCTTC.